The rows below give T cell receptor beta chains drawn from one sample of a study of cytomegalovirus exposure and HLA in healthy donors. TCRdb's copy holds only in-frame clones and misses some; the assay was immunoSEQ multiplex PCR. The sample carries under 130,000 clones, approximately 64% recorded once. The sequencing sample was made of PBMCs. Receptors were obtained from a woman aged 50 to 65 in good health and CMV-seronegative. Each CDR3 is given with its conserved first and last residue. A D gene is named only where the DNA matches it firmly. A clone size is listed for some rows: how often the clone was seen (once, few, many), or a class if it is expanded.

j_call v_call clone_size d_call cdr3_nt cdr3_aa
TRBJ2-5 TRBV5-8 . . TGTGCCAGCAGCCTCGACAGACAAGAGACCCAGTACTTC CASSLDRQETQYF
TRBJ2-2 TRBV5-1 . TRBD1 TGCGCCAGCAGCTTGGCGGGGACAGGGGACACCGGGGAGGTGTTTTTT CASSLAGTGDTGEVFF
TRBJ2-7 TRBV21-1 . . TGTGCCCAGCTAGGGACATACGAGCAGTACTTC CAQLGTYEQYF
TRBJ2-5 TRBV19 few . TGTGCCAGTAGTATACCCGGGATCGAGACCCAGTACTTC CASSIPGIETQYF
TRBJ2-5 TRBV9 few TRBD2 TGTGCCAGCAGCGGGGGGGCGGGAGGGTTAGGAGAGACCCAGTACTTC CASSGGAGGLGETQYF
TRBJ2-2 TRBV14 . TRBD1 TGTGCCAGCAGCCCTTGGACAGGGGCGAACACCGGGGAGCTGTTTTTT CASSPWTGANTGELFF
TRBJ1-5 TRBV5-1 few TRBD1 TGCGCCAGCAGCAGCGGACAGGGCGAACAGCCCCAGCATTTT CASSSGQGEQPQHF
TRBJ1-4 TRBV7-9 . TRBD1 TGTGCCAGCAGCTTAGAGGGGACAGCTACTAATGAAAAACTGTTTTTT CASSLEGTATNEKLFF
TRBJ2-1 TRBV7-2 . . TGTGCCAGCAGCTTACGCTGGTTGCCGAGCAATGAGCAGTTCTTC CASSLRWLPSNEQFF
TRBJ2-1 TRBV10-3 . TRBD2 TGTGCCATCAGTGAGTTAGCGGGGGGGTTTAGTGAGCAGTTCTTC CAISELAGGFSEQFF
TRBJ2-6 TRBV7-9 . . TGTGCCAGCAGCCTTCCGAGCGGAAGAGCCTCTGGGGCCAACGTCCTGACTTTC CASSLPSGRASGANVLTF
TRBJ1-5 TRBV28 . TRBD1 TGTGCCAGCAGACCACTAACCCGGGGGACAGGGGGCAATCAGCCCCAGCATTTT CASRPLTRGTGGNQPQHF
TRBJ2-7 TRBV25-1 . TRBD1 TGTGCCAGCAGTGTGATGGACAGGGGGAACGAGCAGTACTTC CASSVMDRGNEQYF
TRBJ2-5 TRBV7-3 few TRBD1 TGTGCCAGCAGCTTAACAGGGGTAGGGGGCGGAGAGACCCAGTACTTC CASSLTGVGGGETQYF
TRBJ2-7 TRBV19 . TRBD2 TGTGCCAGTAGCAGATCGGGGGGACGGATAAACTACGAGCAGTACTTC CASSRSGGRINYEQYF
TRBJ2-5 TRBV9 . . TGTGCCAGCAGCAGGGACATCCAAGAGACCCAGTACTTC CASSRDIQETQYF
TRBJ2-5 TRBV11-3 . . TGTGCCAGCAGCTTAGATCGAGTCGGGGTAGAGACCCAGTACTTC CASSLDRVGVETQYF
TRBJ2-3 TRBV5-4 few TRBD2 TGTGCCAGCAGCTTGAGGTTGCTAGCGGGGGCGCTGGATACGCAGTATTTT CASSLRLLAGALDTQYF
TRBJ2-3 TRBV7-8 . . TGTGCCAGCAGCACCTGGGAGGCAACAGATACGCAGTATTTT CASSTWEATDTQYF
TRBJ2-7 TRBV19 . . TGTGCCAGTACCCACAGGGACGAGCAGTACTTC CASTHRDEQYF
TRBJ1-5 TRBV7-2 . . TGTGCCAGCAGCTTAACAGGGTATAACAATCAGCCCCAGCATTTT CASSLTGYNNQPQHF
TRBJ2-7 TRBV5-1 . TRBD1 TGCGCCAGCAGCTCGGCTAGACAGGGCCTCTCCTACGAGCAGTACTTC CASSSARQGLSYEQYF
TRBJ2-7 TRBV19 . TRBD1 TGTGCCAGTAGTTCCAGGGACAGGGTCTCCTACGAGCAGTACTTC CASSSRDRVSYEQYF
TRBJ2-3 TRBV25-1 . . TGTGCCAGCAGTGATCAGGGTACTGCAGATACGCAGTATTTT CASSDQGTADTQYF
TRBJ2-3 TRBV5-1 . TRBD1 TGCGCCAGCCGGGACAGAGACACAGATACGCAGTATTTT CASRDRDTDTQYF
TRBJ2-5 TRBV14 . TRBD2 TGTGCCAGCAGCCAAGAGTGGGGACTAGCGACGGAGACCCAGTACTTC CASSQEWGLATETQYF
TRBJ2-2 TRBV5-1 . TRBD2 TGCGCCAGCAGCTTAATCCCCAGCGGGGCCGGGGAGCTGTTTTTT CASSLIPSGAGELFF
TRBJ2-1 TRBV7-2 . . TGTGCCAGCAGCTTGCGGGCCAACCCTTACAATGAGCAGTTCTTC CASSLRANPYNEQFF
TRBJ1-1 TRBV5-1 few TRBD1 TGCGCCAGCAGCGACAGGGGCTCCACTGAAGCTTTCTTT CASSDRGSTEAFF
TRBJ2-5 TRBV13 few TRBD1 TGTGCCACCGGGACAGGGGGAGGAACCAAGCAGACCCAGTACTTC CATGTGGGTKQTQYF
TRBJ1-4 TRBV11-2 few . TGTGCCAGCAGCTTAGCCGTCATTGACACGGCGGAAAAACTGTTTTTT CASSLAVIDTAEKLFF
TRBJ1-1 TRBV30 . . TGTGCCTGGACTACCTACAGGGTTGGTGAAGCTTTCTTT CAWTTYRVGEAFF
TRBJ2-5 TRBV7-2 . TRBD2 TGTGCCAGCAGCTTCGGTTCAGCGGGAGGAGGGGAGACCCAGTACTTC CASSFGSAGGGETQYF
TRBJ1-1 TRBV4-1 . . TGCGCCAGCAGCCACACCCAGGGTTCGGGAGCTTTCTTT CASSHTQGSGAFF
TRBJ1-2 TRBV27 few . TGTGCCAGCAGTGTTTCCAGGGGCTCGGGGGGCTACACCTTC CASSVSRGSGGYTF